Below, 2 T cell receptor beta chains from the same sample are listed, as sequenced in a study of cytomegalovirus exposure and HLA in healthy donors. 13 Jbeta primers and 60 Vbeta primers were used for the PCR. Some clones are missing from TCRdb's copy, which holds only in-frame ones; the method was immunoSEQ multiplex PCR. The repertoire holds some 150,000 clones, with 75% to 80% as singletons. Specimen: PBMCs. The source is a man aged 40-49 years in good health and CMV-seropositive.

This clone appeared once. V is TRBV27 and J is TRBJ2-2, with TRBD1 matching 7 bases. This CDR3 has 14 amino acids. The trim removed 4 bases at V and 7 bases at J, leaving 6 bases unmatched. Germline V CDR1 and CDR2: MNHEY, SMNVEV (reference sequence). The CDR3 here is CASSSGQHLGELFF. In nucleotides, the CDR3 is TGTGCCAGCAGTTCGGGACAGCATCTCGGGGAGCTGTTTTTT.

This chain joins TRBV5-1 and TRBJ2-1; 7 bases fit TRBD2. V shed 0 bases, J shed 7 bases, and the junction held 13 bases outside the gene matches. From germline, CDR1 is SGHRS and CDR2 YFSETQ. CDR3 length equals 17 residues. CDR3 in amino acids: CASSLGPPSGVGNEQFF. CDR3 in DNA: TGCGCCAGCAGCTTGGGCCCCCCGAGCGGGGTCGGGAATGAGCAGTTCTTC.